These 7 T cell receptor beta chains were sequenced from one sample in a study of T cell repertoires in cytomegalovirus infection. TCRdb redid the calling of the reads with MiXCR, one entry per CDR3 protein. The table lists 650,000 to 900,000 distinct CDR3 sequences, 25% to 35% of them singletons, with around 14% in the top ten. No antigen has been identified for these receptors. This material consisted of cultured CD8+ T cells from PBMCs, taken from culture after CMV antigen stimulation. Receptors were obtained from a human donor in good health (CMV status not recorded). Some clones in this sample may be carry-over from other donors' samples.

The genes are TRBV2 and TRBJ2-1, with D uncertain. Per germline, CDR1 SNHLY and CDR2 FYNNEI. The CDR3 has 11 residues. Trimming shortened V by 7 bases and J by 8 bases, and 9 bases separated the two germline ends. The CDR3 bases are TGTGCCAGCATCCGACGCGATGAGCAGTTCTTC. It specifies CASIRRDEQFF. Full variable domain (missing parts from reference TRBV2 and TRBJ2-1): EPEVTQTPSHQVTQMGQEVILRCVPISNHLYFYWYRQILGQKVEFLVSFYNNEISEKSEIFDDQFSVERPDGSNFTLKIRSTKLEDSAMYFCASIRRDEQFFGPGTRLTVL.

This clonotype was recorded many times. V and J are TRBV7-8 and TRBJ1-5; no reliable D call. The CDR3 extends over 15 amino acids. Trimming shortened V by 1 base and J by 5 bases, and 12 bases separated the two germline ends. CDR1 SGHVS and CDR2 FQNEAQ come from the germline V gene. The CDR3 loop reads CASSLGPYGDQPQHF. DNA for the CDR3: TGTGCCAGCAGCTTAGGACCTTACGGTGATCAGCCCCAGCATTTT.

The CDR3 loop reads CASSYPGIEETQYF. The CDR3 DNA is TGTGCCAGCAGTTACCCGGGGATAGAAGAGACCCAGTACTTC. The chain combines TRBV6-6 with TRBJ2-5; TRBD2 is a possible D gene (5 bases). The CDR3 contains 14 residues. Trimming took off 2 bases at V and 3 bases at J, with 10 bases between the two ends. Germline V gene sequence: CDR1 MNHNY, CDR2 SVGAGI (reference sequence).

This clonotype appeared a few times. CDR3 protein: CASGHGPDYEAFF. The CDR3, as DNA: TGTGCCAGCGGTCACGGGCCAGACTATGAAGCTTTCTTT. This chain connects TRBV27 to TRBJ1-1; D is uncertain. This CDR3 region has 13 residues. Trimming removed 8 bases at V and 7 bases at J, with 17 bases between. CDR1 is MNHEY, CDR2 SMNVEV, per germline (reference sequence).

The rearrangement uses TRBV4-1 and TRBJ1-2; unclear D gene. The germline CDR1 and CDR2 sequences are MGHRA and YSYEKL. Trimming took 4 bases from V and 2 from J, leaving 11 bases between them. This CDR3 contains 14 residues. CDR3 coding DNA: TGCGCCAGCAGCCCTTTCCAGGCAAACTATGGCTACACCTTC. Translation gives CASSPFQANYGYTF.

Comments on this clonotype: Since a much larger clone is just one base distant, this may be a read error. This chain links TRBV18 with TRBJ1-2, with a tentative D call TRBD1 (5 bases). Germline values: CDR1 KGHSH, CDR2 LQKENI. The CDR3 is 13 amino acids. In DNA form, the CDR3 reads TGTGCCAGCTCACCAGGGGGTACCTATGGCTACGCCTTC. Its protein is CASSPGGTYGYAF.

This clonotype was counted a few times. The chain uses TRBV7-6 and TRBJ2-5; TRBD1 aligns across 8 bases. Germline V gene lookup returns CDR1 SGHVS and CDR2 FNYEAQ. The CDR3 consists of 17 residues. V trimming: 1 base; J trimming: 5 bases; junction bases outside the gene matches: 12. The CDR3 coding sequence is TGTGCCAGCAGCTTAGACCTAGGGACAGGAGTTAGGGAGACCCAGTACTTC. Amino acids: CASSLDLGTGVRETQYF.